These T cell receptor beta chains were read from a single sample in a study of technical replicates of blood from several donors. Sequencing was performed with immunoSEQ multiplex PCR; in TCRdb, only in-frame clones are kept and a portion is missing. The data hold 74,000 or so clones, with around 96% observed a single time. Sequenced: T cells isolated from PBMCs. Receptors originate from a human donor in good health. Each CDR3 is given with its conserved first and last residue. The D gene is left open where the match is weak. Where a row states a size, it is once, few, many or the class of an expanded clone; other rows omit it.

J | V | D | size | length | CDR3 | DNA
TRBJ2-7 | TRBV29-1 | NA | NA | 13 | CSVERSNGYEQYF | TGCAGCGTTGAAAGGTCAAACGGGTACGAGCAGTACTTC
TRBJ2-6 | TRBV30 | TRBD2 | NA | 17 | CAWRRPTAGGGANVLTF | TGTGCCTGGAGGAGGCCCACAGCGGGGGGTGGGGCCAACGTCCTGACTTTC
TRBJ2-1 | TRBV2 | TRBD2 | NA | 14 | CASNSAGSYNEQFF | TGTGCCAGCAACTCAGCGGGGTCCTACAATGAGCAGTTCTTC
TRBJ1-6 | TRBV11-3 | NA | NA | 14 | CASSLAQINSPLHF | TGTGCCAGCAGCTTAGCACAGATTAATTCACCCCTCCACTTT
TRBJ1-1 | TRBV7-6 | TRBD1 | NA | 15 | CASSRTGFMNTEAFF | TGTGCCAGCAGCCGGACAGGCTTCATGAACACTGAAGCTTTCTTT
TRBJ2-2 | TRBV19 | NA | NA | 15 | CASSIVLVNTGELFF | TGTGCCAGTAGTATAGTACTGGTTAACACCGGGGAGCTGTTTTTT
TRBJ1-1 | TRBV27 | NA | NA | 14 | CASSYRDLNTEAFF | TGTGCCAGCAGTTACAGGGATTTGAACACTGAAGCTTTCTTT
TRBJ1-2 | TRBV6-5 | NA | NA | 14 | CASSKHKGYYGYTF | TGTGCCAGCAGCAAACACAAGGGGTACTATGGCTACACCTTC
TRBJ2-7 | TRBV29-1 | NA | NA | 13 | CSVLTIERDEQYF | TGCAGCGTTCTTACTATAGAGAGGGACGAGCAGTACTTC
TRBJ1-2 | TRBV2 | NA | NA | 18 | CASSDTYAPRPTNYGYTF | TGTGCCAGCTCGGACACTTACGCCCCCCGCCCGACCAACTATGGCTACACCTTC
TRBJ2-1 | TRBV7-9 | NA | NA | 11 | CASSFDLSLFF | TGTGCCAGCAGCTTTGATTTAAGCCTGTTCTTC
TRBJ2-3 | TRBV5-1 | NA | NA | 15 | CASSLASGGADTQYF | TGCGCCAGCAGCTTGGCCTCGGGGGGCGCAGATACGCAGTATTTT
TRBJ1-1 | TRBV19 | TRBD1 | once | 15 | CASSTTGGPDTEAFF | TGTGCCAGTAGTACGACAGGGGGCCCGGACACTGAAGCTTTCTTT
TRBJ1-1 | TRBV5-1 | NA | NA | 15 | CASSLLQGPNTEAFF | TGCGCCAGCAGCTTGTTGCAGGGGCCGAACACTGAAGCTTTCTTT
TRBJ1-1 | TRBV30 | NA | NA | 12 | CAWTQENTEAFF | TGTGCCTGGACGCAGGAGAACACTGAAGCTTTCTTT
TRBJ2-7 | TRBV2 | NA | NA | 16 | CASSEMGGGFSYEQYF | TGTGCCAGCAGTGAAATGGGAGGTGGGTTCTCGTACGAGCAGTACTTC
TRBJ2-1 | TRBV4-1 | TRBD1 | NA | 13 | CASSLRTGVEQFF | TGCGCCAGCAGCTTGCGGACAGGGGTCGAGCAGTTCTTC
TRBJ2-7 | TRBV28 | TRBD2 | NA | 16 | CASSLWVAGSSYEQYF | TGTGCCAGCAGTTTATGGGTAGCGGGGAGCTCCTACGAGCAGTACTTC